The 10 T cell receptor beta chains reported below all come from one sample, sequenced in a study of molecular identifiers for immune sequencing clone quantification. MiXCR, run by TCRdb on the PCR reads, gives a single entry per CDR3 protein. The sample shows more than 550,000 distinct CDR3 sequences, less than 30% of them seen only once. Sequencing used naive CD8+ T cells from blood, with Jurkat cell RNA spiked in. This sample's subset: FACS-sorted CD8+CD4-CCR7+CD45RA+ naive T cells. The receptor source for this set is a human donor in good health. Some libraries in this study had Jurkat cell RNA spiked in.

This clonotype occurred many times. CDR3: CASSQWTGGNPGNTIYF. The CDR3 DNA sequence: TGCGCCAGCAGCCAATGGACAGGGGGCAATCCCGGAAACACCATATATTTT. The chain is built from TRBV4-3 and TRBJ1-3; 11 bases fit TRBD1. Germline values: CDR1 LGHNA, CDR2 YSLEER. The junction had 7 bases not matched to a gene; V was cut back by 2 bases and J by 4 bases. This CDR3 has 17 residues.

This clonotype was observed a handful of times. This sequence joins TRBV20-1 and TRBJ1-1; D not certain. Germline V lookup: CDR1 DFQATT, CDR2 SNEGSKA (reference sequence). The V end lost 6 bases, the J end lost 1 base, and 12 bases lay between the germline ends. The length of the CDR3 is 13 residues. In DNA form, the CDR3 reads TGCAGTGCCAGACCCGGCCCGAACACTGAAGCTTTCTTT. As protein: CSARPGPNTEAFF.

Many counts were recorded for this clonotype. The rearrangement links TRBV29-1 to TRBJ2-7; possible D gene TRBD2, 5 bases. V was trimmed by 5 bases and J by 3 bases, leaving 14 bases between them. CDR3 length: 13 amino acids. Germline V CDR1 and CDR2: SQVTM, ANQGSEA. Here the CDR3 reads CSVRRSAGYEQYF. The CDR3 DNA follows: TGCAGCGTTCGCCGATCCGCGGGCTACGAGCAGTACTTC.

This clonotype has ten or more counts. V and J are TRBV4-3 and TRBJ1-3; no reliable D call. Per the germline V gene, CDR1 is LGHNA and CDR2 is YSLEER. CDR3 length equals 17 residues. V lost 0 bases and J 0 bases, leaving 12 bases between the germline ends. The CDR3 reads CASSQDGAGSSGNTIYF. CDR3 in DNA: TGCGCCAGCAGCCAAGATGGCGCGGGATCCTCTGGAAACACCATATATTTT.

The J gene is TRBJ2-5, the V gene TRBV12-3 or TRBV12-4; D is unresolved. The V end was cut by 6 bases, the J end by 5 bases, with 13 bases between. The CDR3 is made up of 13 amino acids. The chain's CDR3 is CASSVFAEETQYF. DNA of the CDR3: TGTGCCAGCAGCGTCTTCGCGGAGGAGACCCAGTACTTC.

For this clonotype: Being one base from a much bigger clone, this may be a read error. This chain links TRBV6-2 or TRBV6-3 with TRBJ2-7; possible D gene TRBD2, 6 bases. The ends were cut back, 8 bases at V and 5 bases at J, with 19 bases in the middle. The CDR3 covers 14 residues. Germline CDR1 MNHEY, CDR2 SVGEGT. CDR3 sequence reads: CASGRGARGNEQYF. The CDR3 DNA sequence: TGTGCCAGCGGGCGCGGGGCCCGAGGGAACGAGCAGTACTTC.

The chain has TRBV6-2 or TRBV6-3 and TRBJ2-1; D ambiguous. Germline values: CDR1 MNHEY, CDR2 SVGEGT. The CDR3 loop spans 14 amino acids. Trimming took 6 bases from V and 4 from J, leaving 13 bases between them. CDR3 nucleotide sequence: TGTGCCAGCAGAATTTACCAGGATTACAATGAGCAGTTCTTC. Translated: CASRIYQDYNEQFF.

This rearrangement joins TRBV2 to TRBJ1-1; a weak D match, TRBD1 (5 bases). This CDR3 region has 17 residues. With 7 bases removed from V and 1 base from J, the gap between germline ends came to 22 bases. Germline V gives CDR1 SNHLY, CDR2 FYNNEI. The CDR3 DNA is TGTGCCAGCACTTTCTCGGGGGGTTTACCCTCGAACACTGAAGCTTTCTTT. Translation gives CASTFSGGLPSNTEAFF. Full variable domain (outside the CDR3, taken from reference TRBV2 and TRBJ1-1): EPEVTQTPSHQVTQMGQEVILRCVPISNHLYFYWYRQILGQKVEFLVSFYNNEISEKSEIFDDQFSVERPDGSNFTLKIRSTKLEDSAMYFCASTFSGGLPSNTEAFFGQGTRLTVV.

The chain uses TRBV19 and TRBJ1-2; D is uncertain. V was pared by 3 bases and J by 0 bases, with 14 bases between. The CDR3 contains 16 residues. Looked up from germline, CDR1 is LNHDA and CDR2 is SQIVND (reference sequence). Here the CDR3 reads CASSIETRSANYGYTF. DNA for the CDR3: TGTGCCAGTAGTATCGAGACCAGATCCGCTAACTATGGCTACACCTTC.

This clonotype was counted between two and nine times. CDR3 amino acids: CASSLRGCEQYF. CDR3 sequence (DNA): TGTGCCAGCAGTTTGAGGGGGTGCGAGCAGTACTTC. J is TRBJ2-7 and V is TRBV28, with a tentative D call TRBD1 (6 bases). Germline lookup yields CDR1 MDHEN and CDR2 SYDVKM. There are 12 residues in the CDR3. The V end lost 3 bases, the J end lost 6 bases, and 9 bases lay between the germline ends.